This T cell receptor (beta chain) was recovered during a study of blood T cell repertoires in COVID-19. The count of this clone is one. The junction differs from germline at one of its ends, possibly a read error. Profiling relied on immunoSEQ multiplex PCR, and the TCRdb table lists in-frame clones only, not all of them. The table includes some 280,000 clones, approximately 80% detected once. This CDR3 is 12 amino acids long. Per the germline V gene, CDR1 is LGHDT and CDR2 is YNNKEL (reference sequence). Material for sequencing was peripheral blood. The TCR was taken from a woman aged 45 to 65 with active or convalescent COVID-19. This sequence joins TRBV3-1 (or the pseudogene TRBV3-2) and TRBJ2-7, with 9 bases aligning to TRBD1. The CDR3 protein is CASSQIRDRVFF. Here the CDR3 DNA reads TGTGCCAGCAGCCAAATCCGGGACAGGGTATTCTTC.